These T cell receptor beta chains were read from a single sample in a study of regulatory T cells in long-lasting Graves disease. TCRdb reanalysed the multiplex PCR reads using MiXCR and keeps one entry per CDR3 protein. This sample carries 500,000 or so distinct CDR3 sequences, 12% to 15% of them seen once, and the ten largest clones take approximately 17%. These data also featured in a second study, about T cells in Graves' hyperthyroidism and ophthalmopathy.

Specimen: peripheral blood mononuclear cells (PBMCs), collected at new diagnosis, from a patient treated with antithyroid drugs. Receptors originate from a woman in her fifties or sixties with Graves disease. Both conserved end residues are part of each CDR3. The D gene is left open where the match is weak. Some rows have no size entry. The others give once, few or many, or a class for an expanded clone.

TRBV10-1	many	15	TRBJ2-5	TRBD1	CASSEVAGGRETQYF	TGCGCCAGCAGTGAGGTGGCAGGGGGCCGGGAGACCCAGTACTTC
TRBV12-3/TRBV12-4	once	19	TRBJ2-5	TRBD2	CASSTALTSGNSARETQYF	TGTGCCAGCAGTACCGCTTTGACTAGCGGGAACAGTGCTAGGGAGACCCAGTACTTC
TRBV7-9	many	12	TRBJ2-1	.	CASSSGYNEQFF	TGTGCCAGCAGCTCCGGTTACAATGAGCAGTTCTTC
TRBV7-9	.	15	TRBJ2-7	TRBD2	CASSLGASGVYEQYF	TGTGCCAGCAGCTTAGGGGCTAGCGGGGTATACGAGCAGTACTTC
TRBV2	many	14	TRBJ1-3	.	CASSPATARNTIYF	TGTGCCAGCAGCCCCGCCACGGCACGAAACACCATATATTTT
TRBV28	few	14	TRBJ1-1	.	CASSSWAMNTEAFF	TGTGCCAGCAGCTCCTGGGCCATGAACACTGAAGCTTTCTTT
TRBV11-2	few	17	TRBJ2-3	.	CASSSRRGSGSTDTQYF	TGTGCCAGCAGCTCCCGTCGTGGTAGCGGTAGCACAGATACGCAGTATTTT
TRBV28	.	15	TRBJ1-2	.	CASSLYGVGSYGYTF	TGTGCCAGCAGTTTATATGGGGTGGGGTCCTATGGCTACACCTTC
TRBV10-3	many	16	TRBJ2-1	.	CAISDKKASRVNEQFF	TGTGCCATCAGTGATAAAAAAGCTTCGAGGGTCAATGAGCAGTTCTTC
TRBV6-1	many	14	TRBJ1-5	.	CASNGHYSNQPQHF	TGTGCCAGCAACGGACATTATAGCAATCAGCCCCAGCATTTT
TRBV20-1	many	10	TRBJ2-5	.	CSAWGETQYF	TGCAGTGCCTGGGGAGAGACCCAGTACTTC
TRBV7-3	many	14	TRBJ2-7	.	CASSLNSDSYEQYF	TGTGCCAGCAGCCTGAACAGCGACTCCTACGAGCAGTACTTC
TRBV5-1	many	16	TRBJ2-7	TRBD1	CASSLAPNRDSYEQYF	TGCGCCAGCAGCTTGGCCCCGAATAGGGACAGCTACGAGCAGTACTTC
TRBV27	many	16	TRBJ2-7	TRBD1	CASSATGTEHSYEQYF	TGTGCCAGCAGTGCTACCGGGACAGAGCACTCCTACGAGCAGTACTTC
TRBV2	many	15	TRBJ1-5	.	CASTEDEGFNQPQHF	TGTGCCAGCACAGAAGACGAGGGGTTCAATCAGCCCCAGCATTTT
TRBV7-2	many	17	TRBJ2-1	TRBD2	CASSLFGGRYSYNEQFF	TGTGCCAGCAGCTTATTTGGCGGGAGATATTCCTACAATGAGCAGTTCTTC
TRBV2	few	14	TRBJ1-6	.	CASRGPGANSPLHF	TGTGCCAGCAGGGGGCCAGGGGCCAATTCACCCCTCCACTTT
TRBV7-9	.	14	TRBJ1-1	.	CASSSQRVNTEAFF	TGTGCCAGCAGCTCCCAACGGGTGAACACTGAAGCTTTCTTT
TRBV7-9	many	15	TRBJ2-1	.	CASSGLGDSTNEQFF	TGTGCCAGCAGCGGGTTGGGGGACTCTACTAATGAGCAGTTCTTC
TRBV30	many	13	TRBJ2-7	.	CAWKGWREGEQYF	TGTGCCTGGAAAGGCTGGCGGGAAGGGGAGCAGTACTTC
TRBV18	few	16	TRBJ2-3	TRBD2	CASSPNSGPGTDTQYF	TGTGCCAGCTCACCAAATAGCGGGCCGGGCACAGATACGCAGTATTTT
TRBV27	many	15	TRBJ2-1	TRBD2	CASSPLSGADNEQFF	TGTGCCAGCAGTCCCCTTAGCGGGGCCGACAATGAGCAGTTCTTC
TRBV5-1	.	19	TRBJ2-3	TRBD2	CASSLAGTSGSSTTDTQYF	TGCGCCAGCAGCTTGGCTGGGACTAGCGGATCCTCGACGACAGATACGCAGTATTTT
TRBV27	many	15	TRBJ1-5	.	CASSYSSGSNQPQHF	TGTGCCAGCAGTTACTCAAGCGGGAGCAATCAGCCCCAGCATTTT
TRBV5-4	.	16	TRBJ2-7	TRBD2	CASSFGSGGPSYEQYF	TGTGCCAGCAGCTTTGGCTCGGGAGGGCCGTCCTACGAGCAGTACTTC
TRBV20-1	many	13	TRBJ2-7	TRBD2	CSAGREVAYEQYF	TGCAGTGCGGGGCGGGAGGTCGCCTACGAGCAGTACTTC
TRBV30	.	12	TRBJ2-7	.	CAWSATGNEQYF	TGTGCCTGGAGCGCCACAGGGAACGAGCAGTACTTC
TRBV11-3	many	17	TRBJ2-1	TRBD2	CASSPRGGTSDYNEQFF	TGTGCCAGCAGCCCTAGGGGGGGGACTAGCGACTACAATGAGCAGTTCTTC
TRBV6-5	.	16	TRBJ1-6	TRBD1	CASSYYGTGNNSPLHF	TGTGCCAGCAGTTACTATGGGACAGGAAATAATTCACCCCTCCACTTT
TRBV6-1	many	15	TRBJ1-3	.	CASNPDRDGGNTIYF	TGTGCCAGCAACCCCGACCGGGACGGAGGAAACACCATATATTTT
TRBV27	few	18	TRBJ2-7	TRBD1	CASSLLRLAGQGTHERYF	TGTGCCAGCAGTTTACTCCGCCTTGCCGGACAGGGAACCCACGAGCGGTACTTC